Included here is one T cell receptor beta chain sequence, with context. Its antigen is not identified. The sample originates from a study of OX40 agonist ivuxolimab in advanced cancers. Regarding the study as a whole: Expanded clones were, on average, more numerous among CD8+ T cells than CD4+.

Measured with immunoSEQ multiplex PCR; TCRdb has only the in-frame clones, and not every one. The sample includes some 70,000 clones, 75% to 85% seen only once; the top ten take around 1.4%. The sequences come from CD4+ or CD8+ T cells sorted from blood, collected in a trial of the OX40 agonist ivuxolimab. The TCR was taken from an adult with an advanced solid tumor such as melanoma, head and neck, liver or kidney cancer.

The CDR3: CASGGTPISTGELFF. The CDR3 nucleotides read TGTGCCAGCGGCGGGACTCCGATCAGCACCGGGGAGCTGTTTTTT. The genes are TRBV28 and TRBJ2-2, with D tentatively TRBD2 (6 bases). The CDR3 is 15 residues long. V was shortened by 8 bases and J by 4 bases, with 17 bases between the two germline ends. Germline CDR1 reads MDHEN; CDR2 reads SYDVKM.